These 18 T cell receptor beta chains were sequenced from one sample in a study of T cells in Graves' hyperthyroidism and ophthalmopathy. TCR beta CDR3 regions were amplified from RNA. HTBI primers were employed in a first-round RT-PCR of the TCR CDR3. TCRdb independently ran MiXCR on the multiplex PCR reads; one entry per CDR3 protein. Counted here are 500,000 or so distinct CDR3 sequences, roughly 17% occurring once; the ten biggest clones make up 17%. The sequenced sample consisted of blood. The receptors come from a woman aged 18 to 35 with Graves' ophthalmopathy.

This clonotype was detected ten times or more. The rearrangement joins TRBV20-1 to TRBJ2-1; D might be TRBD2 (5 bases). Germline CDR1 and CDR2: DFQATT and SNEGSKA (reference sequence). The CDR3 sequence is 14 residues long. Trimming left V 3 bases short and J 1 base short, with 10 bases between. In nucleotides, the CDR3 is TGCAGTGCTAGCGGGGTTTCGTCCTACAATGAGCAGTTCTTC. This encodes CSASGVSSYNEQFF.

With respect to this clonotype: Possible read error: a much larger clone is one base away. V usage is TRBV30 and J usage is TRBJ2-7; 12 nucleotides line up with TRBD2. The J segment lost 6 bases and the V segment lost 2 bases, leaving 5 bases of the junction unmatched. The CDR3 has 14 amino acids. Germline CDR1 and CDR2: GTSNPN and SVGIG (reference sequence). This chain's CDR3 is CAWSWTSGNCEQYF. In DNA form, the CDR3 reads TGTGCCTGGAGTTGGACTAGCGGGAACTGCGAGCAGTACTTC. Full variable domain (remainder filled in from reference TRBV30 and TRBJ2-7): SQTIHQWPATLVQPVGSPLSLECTVEGTSNPNLYWYRQAAGRGLQLLFYSVGIGQISSEVPQNLSASRPQDRQFILSSKKLLLSDSGFYLCAWSWTSGNCEQYFGPGTRLTVT.

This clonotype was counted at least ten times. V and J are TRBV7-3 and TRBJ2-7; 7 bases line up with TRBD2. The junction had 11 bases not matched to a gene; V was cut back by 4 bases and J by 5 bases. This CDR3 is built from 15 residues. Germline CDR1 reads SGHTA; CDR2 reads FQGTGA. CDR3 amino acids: CASSSRPGLPDEQYF. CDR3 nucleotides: TGTGCCAGCAGCTCGCGGCCGGGACTACCTGACGAGCAGTACTTC.

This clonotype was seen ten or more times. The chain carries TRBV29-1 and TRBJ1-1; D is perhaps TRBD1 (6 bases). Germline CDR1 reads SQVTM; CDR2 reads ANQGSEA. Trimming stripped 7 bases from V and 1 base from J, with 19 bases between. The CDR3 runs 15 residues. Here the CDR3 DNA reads TGCAGCGCCACGCACAGGGAATGGGGGAACACTGAAGCTTTCTTT. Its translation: CSATHREWGNTEAFF.

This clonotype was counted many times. The CDR3 protein is CAISVPQGNNEQFF. CDR3 DNA sequence: TGTGCCATCAGTGTTCCACAGGGAAACAATGAGCAGTTCTTC. J is TRBJ2-1 and V is TRBV10-3, with a tentative D call TRBD1 (6 bases). V shed 4 bases and J shed 5 bases, with 12 bases lying between them. The germline gives CDR1 ENHRY, CDR2 SYGVKD. The CDR3 has 14 residues.

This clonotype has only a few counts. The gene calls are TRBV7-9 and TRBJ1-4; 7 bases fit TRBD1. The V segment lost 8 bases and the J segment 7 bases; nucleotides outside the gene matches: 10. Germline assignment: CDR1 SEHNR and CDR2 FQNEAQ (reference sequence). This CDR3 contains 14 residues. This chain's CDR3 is CASQGGRSGEKLFF. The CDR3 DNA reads TGTGCCAGCCAGGGGGGGAGGTCTGGTGAAAAACTGTTTTTT. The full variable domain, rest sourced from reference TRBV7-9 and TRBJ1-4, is DTGVSQNPRHKITKRGQNVTFRCDPISEHNRLYWYRQTLGQGPEFLTYFQNEAQLEKSRLLSDRFSAERPKGSFSTLEIQRTEQGDSAMYLCASQGGRSGEKLFFGSGTQLSVL.

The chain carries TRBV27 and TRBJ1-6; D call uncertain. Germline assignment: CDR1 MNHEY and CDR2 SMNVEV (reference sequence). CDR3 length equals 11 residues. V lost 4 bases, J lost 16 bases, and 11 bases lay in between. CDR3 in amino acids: CASSSYRELHF. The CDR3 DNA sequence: TGTGCCAGCAGTTCGTACCGGGAACTCCACTTT.

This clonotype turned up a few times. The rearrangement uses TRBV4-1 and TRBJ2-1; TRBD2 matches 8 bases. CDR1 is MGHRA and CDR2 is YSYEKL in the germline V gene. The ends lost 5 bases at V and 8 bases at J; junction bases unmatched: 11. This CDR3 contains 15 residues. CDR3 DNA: TGCGCCAGCAGCTCTCTAACGGGGGGGTTGGATGAGCAGTTCTTC. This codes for CASSSLTGGLDEQFF.

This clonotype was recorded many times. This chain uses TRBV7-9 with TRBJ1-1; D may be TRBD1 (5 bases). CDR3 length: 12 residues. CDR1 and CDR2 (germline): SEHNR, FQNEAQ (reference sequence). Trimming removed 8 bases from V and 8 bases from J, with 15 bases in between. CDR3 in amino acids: CASGQGDKEAFF. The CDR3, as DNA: TGTGCCAGCGGCCAGGGTGATAAGGAAGCTTTCTTT.

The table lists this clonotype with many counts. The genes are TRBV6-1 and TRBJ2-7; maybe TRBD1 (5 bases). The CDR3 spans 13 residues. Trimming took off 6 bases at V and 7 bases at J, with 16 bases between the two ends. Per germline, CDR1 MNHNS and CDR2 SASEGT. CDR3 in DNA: TGTGCCAGCAGGGAGATTTATAAGGGGGAGCAGTACTTC. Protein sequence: CASREIYKGEQYF.

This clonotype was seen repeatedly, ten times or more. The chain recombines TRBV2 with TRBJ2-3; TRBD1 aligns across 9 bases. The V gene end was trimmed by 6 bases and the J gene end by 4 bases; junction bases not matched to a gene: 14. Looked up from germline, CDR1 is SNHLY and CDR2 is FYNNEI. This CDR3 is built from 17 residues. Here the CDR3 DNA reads TGTGCCAGCAGCGAAACTACAGGGGGCGCGGTCCCAGATACGCAGTATTTT. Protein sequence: CASSETTGGAVPDTQYF.

The CDR3 bases are TGTGCCAGCAGCTTAGTTCCAGGGGGAACCTACGAGCAGTACTTC. Its translation: CASSLVPGGTYEQYF. The chain has TRBV7-2 and TRBJ2-7, with TRBD1 matching 7 bases. Germline trimming cut 1 base from V and 2 bases from J; bases unmatched to any gene: 5. The germline V gene encodes CDR1 SGHTA and CDR2 FQGNSA. CDR3 size: 15 residues.

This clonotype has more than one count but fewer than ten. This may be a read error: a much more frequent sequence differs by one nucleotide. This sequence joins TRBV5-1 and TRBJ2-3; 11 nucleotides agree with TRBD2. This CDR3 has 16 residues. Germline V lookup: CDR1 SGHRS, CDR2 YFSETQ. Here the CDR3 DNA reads TGCGCCAGCAGCCCAGTAGCGGGGGGGAGCACAGGTACGCAGTATTTT. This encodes CASSPVAGGSTGTQYF.

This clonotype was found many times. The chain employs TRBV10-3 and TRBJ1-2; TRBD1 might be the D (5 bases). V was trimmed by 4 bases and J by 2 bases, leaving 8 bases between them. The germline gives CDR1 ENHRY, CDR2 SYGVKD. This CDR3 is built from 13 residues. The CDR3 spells CAISGGTNYGYTF. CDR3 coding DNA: TGTGCCATCAGTGGCGGGACCAACTATGGCTACACCTTC.

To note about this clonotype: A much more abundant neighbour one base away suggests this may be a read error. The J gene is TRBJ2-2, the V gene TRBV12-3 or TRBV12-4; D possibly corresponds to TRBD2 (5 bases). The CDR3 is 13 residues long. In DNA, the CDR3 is TGTGCCAGCAGTTCCCTGAACACCGGGGAGCTGCTTTTT. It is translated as CASSSLNTGELLF.

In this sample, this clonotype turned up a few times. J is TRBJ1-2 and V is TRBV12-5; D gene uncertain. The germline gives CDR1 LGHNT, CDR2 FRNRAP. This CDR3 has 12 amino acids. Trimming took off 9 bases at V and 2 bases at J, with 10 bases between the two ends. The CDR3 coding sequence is TGTGCTAGAGCCCGGGGAAACTATGGCTACACCTTC. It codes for CARARGNYGYTF.

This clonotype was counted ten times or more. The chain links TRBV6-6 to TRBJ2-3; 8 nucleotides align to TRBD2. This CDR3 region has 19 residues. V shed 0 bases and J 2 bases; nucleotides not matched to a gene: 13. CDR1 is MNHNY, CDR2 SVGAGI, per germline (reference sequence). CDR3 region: CASSYSATGLAGNTDTQYF. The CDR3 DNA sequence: TGTGCCAGCAGTTACTCCGCTACAGGGTTAGCGGGGAACACAGATACGCAGTATTTT.

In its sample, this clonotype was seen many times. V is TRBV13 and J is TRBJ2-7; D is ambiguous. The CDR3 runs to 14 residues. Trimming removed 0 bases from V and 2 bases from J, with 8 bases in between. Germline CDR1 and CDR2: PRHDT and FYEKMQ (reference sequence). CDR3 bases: TGTGCCAGCAGCTTAGGTAGCTCCACCTACGAGCAGTACTTC. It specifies CASSLGSSTYEQYF.